The next 27 T cell receptor beta chains were all read from a single sample in a study of OX40 agonist ivuxolimab in advanced cancers. The repertoire was sequenced with immunoSEQ multiplex PCR; TCRdb's copy has only in-frame clones and lacks some. The data show 80,000 or so clones, 75% to 90% seen once. This specimen consisted of CD4+ or CD8+ T cells sorted from blood, obtained in a trial of the OX40 agonist ivuxolimab. These receptors were collected from an adult with an advanced solid tumor such as melanoma, head and neck, liver or kidney cancer.

J is TRBJ2-3 and V is TRBV6-5, with D perhaps TRBD1 (5 bases). This CDR3 region has 13 residues. Germline V gene data show CDR1 as MNHEY and CDR2 as SVGAGI. Trimming left V 8 bases short and J 2 bases short, with 11 bases between. Here the CDR3 reads CASSRGLTDTQYF. CDR3 DNA sequence: TGTGCCAGCTCAAGGGGCCTCACAGATACGCAGTATTTT.

The J gene is TRBJ1-1, the V gene TRBV5-1; TRBD1 matches 8 bases. The J segment lost 9 bases and the V segment lost 3 bases, leaving 13 bases of the junction unmatched. The CDR3 sequence is 15 residues long. Germline V gene lookup returns CDR1 SGHRS and CDR2 YFSETQ. The CDR3 region is CASSYAGGQESQAFF. DNA for the CDR3: TGCGCCAGCAGCTATGCAGGGGGACAGGAGAGTCAAGCTTTCTTT. The full variable domain, completed using reference TRBV5-1 and TRBJ1-1, is KAGVTQTPRYLIKTRGQQVTLSCSPISGHRSVSWYQQTPGQGLQFLFEYFSETQRNKGNFPGRFSGRQFSNSRSEMNVSTLELGDSALYLCASSYAGGQESQAFFGQGTRLTVV.

The J gene is TRBJ1-5, the V gene TRBV6-5; D is possibly TRBD1 (5 bases). Germline CDR1 reads MNHEY; CDR2 reads SVGAGI. V dropped 6 bases and J dropped 1 base, with 10 bases sitting between them. The CDR3 spans 14 residues. The CDR3 DNA sequence: TGTGCCAGCAGCCGCCGGGACAGCAATCAGCCCCAGCATTTT. Amino acid sequence: CASSRRDSNQPQHF.

This clone was seen only once. CDR3 residues: CASSLLFTESSYEQYF. In DNA, the CDR3 is TGCGCCAGCAGCTTGTTATTTACTGAGAGCTCCTACGAGCAGTACTTC. The chain couples TRBV5-1 to TRBJ2-7; D unresolved. CDR1 SGHRS and CDR2 YFSETQ come from the germline V gene. V was shortened by 1 base and J by 0 bases, with 14 bases between the two germline ends. This CDR3 has 16 amino acids.

This chain uses TRBV6-5 with TRBJ2-7; 7 bases are a match to TRBD1. Germline V gene lookup returns CDR1 MNHEY and CDR2 SVGAGI. This CDR3 is built from 15 residues. The V and J ends lost 6 bases and 4 bases, in that order; junction bases with no gene match: 12. The CDR3 loop is CASSKTPGQRYEQYF. As DNA, the CDR3 is TGTGCCAGCAGCAAGACACCGGGACAGCGGTACGAGCAGTACTTC.

The chain carries TRBV6-1 and TRBJ1-4; TRBD1 aligns across 9 bases. CDR1 and CDR2 from the germline V gene are MNHNS and SASEGT. CDR3 length: 13 residues. V shed 7 bases and J 8 bases; nucleotides not matched to a gene: 5. The CDR3 protein is CASTMTGGEKLFF. DNA of the CDR3: TGTGCCAGCACTATGACAGGGGGAGAAAAACTGTTTTTT.

The chain couples TRBV30 to TRBJ1-2; possibly TRBD1 for D (6 bases). The CDR3 has 15 amino acids. Looked up from germline, CDR1 is GTSNPN and CDR2 is SVGIG (reference sequence). V was shortened by 4 bases and J by 5 bases, with 20 bases between the two germline ends. Written as DNA, the CDR3 is TGTGCCTGGAACTATCCGATCAGGGGCCTTTATGGCTACACCTTC. Translated: CAWNYPIRGLYGYTF.

The V call is TRBV7-9, the J call TRBJ1-2; TRBD1 might be the D (5 bases). The CDR3 loop spans 12 amino acids. The germline V gene encodes CDR1 SEHNR and CDR2 FQNEAQ (reference sequence). Deletions cut 6 bases from V and 10 bases from J, with 15 bases between. CDR3 DNA: TGTGCCAGCAGGGGCGGGACGGCACTCTACACCTTC. It encodes CASRGGTALYTF. The full variable domain, with the rest looked up from reference TRBV7-9 and TRBJ1-2, is DTGVSQNPRHKITKRGQNVTFRCDPISEHNRLYWYRQTLGQGPEFLTYFQNEAQLEKSRLLSDRFSAERPKGSFSTLEIQRTEQGDSAMYLCASRGGTALYTFGSGTRLTVV.

V gene TRBV27 combines with J gene TRBJ2-2; 9 bases fit TRBD1. This CDR3 has 17 amino acids. Germline V gene lookup returns CDR1 MNHEY and CDR2 SMNVEV (reference sequence). After removal of 3 bases from V and 6 bases from J, the junction contained 11 bases not matched to a gene. This CDR3 reads CASSFLRGTGSAGELFF. The DNA for the CDR3 is TGTGCCAGCAGTTTCCTTCGCGGGACAGGGTCGGCCGGGGAGCTGTTTTTT.

V is TRBV7-2 and J is TRBJ1-5; possibly TRBD1 for D (5 bases). The V end lost 5 bases, the J end lost 9 bases, and 17 bases lay between the germline ends. Germline CDR1 reads SGHTA; CDR2 reads FQGNSA. This CDR3 has 14 residues. CDR3 in DNA: TGTGCCAGCAGCGAACGGATAGGTAGGGGGCCCCAGCATTTT. It translates to CASSERIGRGPQHF. Filled out from reference TRBV7-2 and TRBJ1-5, the complete variable domain reads GAGVSQSPSNKVTEKGKDVELRCDPISGHTALYWYRQSLGQGLEFLIYFQGNSAPDKSGLPSDRFSAERTGGSVSTLTIQRTQQEDSAVYLCASSERIGRGPQHFGDGTRLSIL.

Within the sample, this clone is medium-sized (0.01 to 0.1%). The chain joins TRBV7-3 to TRBJ2-2; a weak D match, TRBD1 (6 bases). This CDR3 contains 15 residues. Germline V gene lookup returns CDR1 SGHTA and CDR2 FQGTGA. The V end was cut by 5 bases, the J end by 3 bases, with 13 bases between. CDR3: CASSPARQDTGELFF. CDR3 coding DNA: TGTGCCAGCAGCCCGGCCCGACAGGACACCGGGGAGCTGTTTTTT.

The rearrangement links TRBV18 to TRBJ2-1, with 14 bases aligning to TRBD2. Germline lookup yields CDR1 KGHSH and CDR2 LQKENI. The CDR3 runs 15 residues. J was trimmed by 8 bases and V by 3 bases; bases with no gene match: 3. CDR3 nucleotide sequence: TGTGCCAGCTCACCCGGGACTAGCGGGAGACATGAGCAGTTCTTC. It translates to CASSPGTSGRHEQFF.

This clone was detected once. This rearrangement joins TRBV5-1 to TRBJ2-5, with 8 nucleotides matching TRBD1. The V and J ends lost 0 bases and 1 base, in that order; junction bases with no gene match: 8. The CDR3 totals 17 residues. Germline values: CDR1 SGHRS, CDR2 YFSETQ. The CDR3 region has the DNA TGCGCCAGCAGCTTGGGGGTGGGACAGGCCGTCCAAGAGACCCAGTACTTC. Amino acid sequence: CASSLGVGQAVQETQYF.

The rearrangement links TRBV25-1 to TRBJ1-1, with D maybe TRBD1 (5 bases). Germline CDR1 MGHDK, CDR2 SYGVNS. The V gene lost 4 bases and the J gene lost 0 bases, with 12 bases spanning the gap. The CDR3 extends over 15 amino acids. DNA for the CDR3: TGTGCCAGCAGTGCTACCGGGGCAGTGAACACTGAAGCTTTCTTT. It specifies CASSATGAVNTEAFF.

The rearrangement links TRBV5-4 to TRBJ1-5, with D tentatively TRBD1 (5 bases). V lost 1 base to trimming and J lost 4 bases, with 9 bases between them. Germline-derived CDR1 and CDR2 are SGHNT and YYREEE (reference sequence). This CDR3 contains 14 residues. This CDR3 is CASSLFEGNQPQHF. The CDR3 nucleotides read TGTGCCAGCAGCTTGTTCGAGGGGAATCAGCCCCAGCATTTT.

This clone has a single count. The V call is TRBV2, the J call TRBJ1-5; 7 bases line up with TRBD1. V dropped 6 bases and J dropped 3; count of bases not matched to a gene: 2. The CDR3 is 13 amino acids. Germline-derived CDR1 and CDR2 are SNHLY and FYNNEI. CDR3 sequence reads: CASRGQFNQPQHF. The CDR3 DNA is TGTGCCAGCAGGGGACAGTTCAATCAGCCCCAGCATTTT.

V usage is TRBV18 and J usage is TRBJ2-1, with 14 bases that match TRBD2. This CDR3 has 13 residues. The trim removed 8 bases at V and 10 bases at J, leaving 4 bases unmatched. Germline V gene sequence: CDR1 KGHSH, CDR2 LQKENI. The CDR3 DNA sequence: TGTGCCAGCCACAGACTAGCGGGGGGGGAGCAGTTCTTC. Translated: CASHRLAGGEQFF. Variable domain in full (rest from reference TRBV18 and TRBJ2-1): NAGVMQNPRHLVRRRGQEARLRCSPMKGHSHVYWYRQLPEEGLKFMVYLQKENIIDESGMPKERFSAEFPKEGPSILRIQQVVRGDSAAYFCASHRLAGGEQFFGPGTRLTVL.

The chain carries TRBV7-2 and TRBJ1-2, with 7 bases that match TRBD1. This CDR3 contains 16 residues. The V segment lost 1 base and the J segment 5 bases; nucleotides outside the gene matches: 10. Germline V lookup: CDR1 SGHTA, CDR2 FQGNSA. CDR3 amino acids: CASSLGDSRFAYGYTF. The CDR3, as DNA: TGTGCCAGCAGCTTAGGGGACAGTAGGTTCGCTTATGGCTACACCTTC. Full variable domain (missing parts from reference TRBV7-2 and TRBJ1-2): GAGVSQSPSNKVTEKGKDVELRCDPISGHTALYWYRQSLGQGLEFLIYFQGNSAPDKSGLPSDRFSAERTGGSVSTLTIQRTQQEDSAVYLCASSLGDSRFAYGYTFGSGTRLTVV.

This chain links TRBV18 with TRBJ2-7, with D perhaps matching TRBD1 (6 bases). Looked up from germline, CDR1 is KGHSH and CDR2 is LQKENI. This CDR3 is 12 amino acids long. V was cut by 6 bases and J by 0 bases, with 6 bases left in between. The CDR3 DNA reads as TGTGCCAGCTCGGACAGCTCCTACGAGCAGTACTTC. It is translated as CASSDSSYEQYF.

The V gene is TRBV30, the J gene TRBJ1-1; D gene uncertain. Trimming stripped 4 bases from V and 8 bases from J, with 17 bases between. Germline CDR1 GTSNPN, CDR2 SVGIG (reference sequence). The CDR3 runs to 13 residues. Here the CDR3 reads CAWIRARYNEAFF. The CDR3 DNA reads as TGTGCCTGGATAAGGGCCAGATATAACGAAGCTTTCTTT.

The count of this clone is one. The DNA for the CDR3 is TGTGCCAGCAGCCAAGACCAGGGGACTAGCGGGAAGTTTTACAATGAGCAGTTCTTC. It yields the protein CASSQDQGTSGKFYNEQFF. This chain joins TRBV14 and TRBJ2-1, with 13 bases fitting TRBD2. The V gene's germline CDR1 is SGHDN and CDR2 FVKESK. CDR3 size: 19 residues. V was clipped by 0 bases and J by 4 bases; unmatched bases: 9.

The genes are TRBV18 and TRBJ1-6; possible D gene TRBD1, 5 bases. The CDR3 has 15 residues. The V and J ends lost 2 bases and 7 bases respectively, with 12 bases between them. Germline CDR1 KGHSH, CDR2 LQKENI. This chain's CDR3 is CASSPGRQLNSPLHF. For the CDR3, the DNA is TGTGCCAGCTCACCAGGGCGACAGCTAAATTCACCCCTCCACTTT.

The genes are TRBV20-1 and TRBJ1-2; D gene ambiguous. This CDR3 is built from 11 residues. V dropped 1 base and J dropped 12 bases, with 12 bases sitting between them. From germline, CDR1 is DFQATT and CDR2 SNEGSKA (reference sequence). This chain's CDR3 is CSARVPDGNTF. CDR3 sequence (DNA): TGCAGTGCTAGAGTACCGGACGGAAACACCTTC.

This sequence joins TRBV5-8 and TRBJ1-4; D is uncertain. The CDR3 runs to 13 residues. V gave up 0 bases and J gave up 8 bases, with 8 bases separating them. Germline V gene data show CDR1 as SGHTS and CDR2 as YDEGEE. The chain's CDR3 is CASSLANSEKLFF. The CDR3 DNA reads as TGTGCCAGCAGCTTGGCCAATTCCGAAAAACTGTTTTTT.

This rearrangement joins TRBV25-1 to TRBJ2-5, with 7 bases aligning to TRBD1. The CDR3 totals 14 residues. CDR1 is MGHDK and CDR2 is SYGVNS in the germline V gene. V lost 6 bases, J lost 2 bases, and 6 bases stayed unmatched. The CDR3 protein is CASSAWDRQETQYF. DNA of the CDR3: TGTGCCAGCAGCGCTTGGGACAGACAAGAGACCCAGTACTTC. Based on the CDR3 plus reference TRBV25-1 and TRBJ2-5, the full variable domain is EADIYQTPRYLVIGTGKKITLECSQTMGHDKMYWYQQDPGMELHLIHYSYGVNSTEKGDLSSESTVSRIRTEHFPLTLESARPSHTSQYLCASSAWDRQETQYFGPGTRLLVL.

The rearrangement links TRBV5-6 to TRBJ1-6; a possible D gene is TRBD1 (6 bases). V lost 6 bases, J lost 10 bases, and 17 bases lay in between. Germline CDR1 reads SGHDT; CDR2 reads YYEEEE. The CDR3 has 14 residues. In DNA form, the CDR3 reads TGTGCCAGCACCAGCAGGGGCATGGGGTCACCCCTCCACTTT. This translates into CASTSRGMGSPLHF.

This chain joins TRBV5-4 and TRBJ2-7; 13 positions match TRBD2. Germline V gives CDR1 SGHNT, CDR2 YYREEE (reference sequence). The CDR3 is 14 amino acids. Germline trimming cut 5 bases from V and 7 bases from J; bases unmatched to any gene: 6. CDR3 DNA sequence: TGTGCCAGCAGACTAGCGGGAGGGCCGCTGGAGCAGTACTTC. Protein: CASRLAGGPLEQYF. The complete variable domain, with remaining parts taken from reference TRBV5-4 and TRBJ2-7, reads ETGVTQSPTHLIKTRGQQVTLRCSSQSGHNTVSWYQQALGQGPQFIFQYYREEENGRGNFPPRFSGLQFPNYSSELNVNALELDDSALYLCASRLAGGPLEQYFGPGTRLTVT.